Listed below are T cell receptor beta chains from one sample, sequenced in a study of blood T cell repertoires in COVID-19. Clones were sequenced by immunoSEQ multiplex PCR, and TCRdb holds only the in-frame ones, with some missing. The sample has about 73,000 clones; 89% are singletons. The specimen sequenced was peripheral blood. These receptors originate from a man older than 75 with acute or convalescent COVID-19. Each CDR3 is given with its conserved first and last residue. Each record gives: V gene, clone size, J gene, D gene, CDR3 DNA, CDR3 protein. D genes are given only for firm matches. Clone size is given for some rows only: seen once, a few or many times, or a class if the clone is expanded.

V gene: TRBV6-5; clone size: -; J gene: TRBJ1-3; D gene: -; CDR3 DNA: TGTGCCAGCAGTTTACATATCTCGGGTGTTGACACCATATATTTT; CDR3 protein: CASSLHISGVDTIYF
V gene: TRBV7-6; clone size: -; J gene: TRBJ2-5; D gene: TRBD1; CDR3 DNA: TGTGCCAGCGAAATGGACAGGGGAGAGACCCAGTACTTC; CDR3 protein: CASEMDRGETQYF
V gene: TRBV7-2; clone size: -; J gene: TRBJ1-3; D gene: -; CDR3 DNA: TGTGCCAGCAGCTTAGCCAGGGCCGGAAACACCATATATTTT; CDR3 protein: CASSLARAGNTIYF
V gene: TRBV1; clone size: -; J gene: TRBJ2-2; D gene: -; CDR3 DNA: TGCACCAGCAGCCGGACTAGCGGGAGTGATAACACCGGGGAGCTGTTTTTT; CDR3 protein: CTSSRTSGSDNTGELFF
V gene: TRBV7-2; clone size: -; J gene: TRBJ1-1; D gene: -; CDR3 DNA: TGTGCCAGCAGCTTATCTGGGGGCTGGCCTGAAGCTTTCTTT; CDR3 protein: CASSLSGGWPEAFF
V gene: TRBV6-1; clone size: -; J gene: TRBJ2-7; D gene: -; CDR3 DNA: TGTGCCAGCAGTGAGAAGGACGGGGGCTCCTACGAGCAGTACTTC; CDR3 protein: CASSEKDGGSYEQYF
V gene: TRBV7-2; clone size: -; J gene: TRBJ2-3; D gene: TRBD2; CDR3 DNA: TGTGCCAGCAGCCGCCGACTAGCGGGAGCCACAGATACGCAGTATTTT; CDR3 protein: CASSRRLAGATDTQYF
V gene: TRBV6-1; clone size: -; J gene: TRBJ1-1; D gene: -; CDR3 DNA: TGTGCCAGCAGTGAAGGAGGCAGCACTGAAGCTTTCTTT; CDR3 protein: CASSEGGSTEAFF
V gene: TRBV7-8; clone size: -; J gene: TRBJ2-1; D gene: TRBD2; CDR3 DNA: TGTGCCAGCAGCCCCCCGGGACTAGCGGTCTACAATGAGCAGTTCTTC; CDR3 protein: CASSPPGLAVYNEQFF
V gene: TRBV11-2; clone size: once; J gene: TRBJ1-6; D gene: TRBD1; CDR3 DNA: TGTGCCAGCACCGCCGGGACAGGGGAACCCCTCCACTTT; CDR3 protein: CASTAGTGEPLHF
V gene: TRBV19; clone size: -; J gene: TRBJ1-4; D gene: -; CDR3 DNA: TGTGCCAGTAGTATAGTGCCCGGACTTAATGAAAAACTGTTTTTT; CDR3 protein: CASSIVPGLNEKLFF
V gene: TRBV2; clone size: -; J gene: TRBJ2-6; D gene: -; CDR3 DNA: TGTGCCAGCAGATCAGACTCTGGGGCCAACGTCCTGACTTTC; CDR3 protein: CASRSDSGANVLTF
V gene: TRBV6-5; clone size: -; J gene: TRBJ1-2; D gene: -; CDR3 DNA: TGTGCCAGCTCGATAGCCTATGGCTACACCTTC; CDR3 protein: CASSIAYGYTF
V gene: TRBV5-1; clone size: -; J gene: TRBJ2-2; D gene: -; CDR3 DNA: TGCGCCAGCAGCCCGGGCCCCTCGGGGACCGGGGAGCTGTTTTTT; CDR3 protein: CASSPGPSGTGELFF
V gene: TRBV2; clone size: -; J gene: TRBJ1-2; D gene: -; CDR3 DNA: TGTGCCACCGGGGGGAACTATGGCTACACCTTC; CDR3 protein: CATGGNYGYTF
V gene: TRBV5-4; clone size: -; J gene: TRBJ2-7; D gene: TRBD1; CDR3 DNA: TGTGCCAGCAGCTTAGGTGGACAGGGCCACGAGCAGTACTTC; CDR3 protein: CASSLGGQGHEQYF
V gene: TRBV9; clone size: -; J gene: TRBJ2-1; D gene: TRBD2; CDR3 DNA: TGTGCCAGCAGCACCGGGGGTGCGGGAGTAGCAAATGAGCAGTTCTTC; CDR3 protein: CASSTGGAGVANEQFF
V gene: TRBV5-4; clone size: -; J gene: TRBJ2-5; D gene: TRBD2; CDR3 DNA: TGTGCCAGCAGCGTACCCTGGCAGCGGGAGCCGACCCAGTACTTC; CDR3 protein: CASSVPWQREPTQYF
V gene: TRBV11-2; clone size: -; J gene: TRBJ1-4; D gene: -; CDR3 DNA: TGTGCCAGCAGCTCCCTTAGCGGGGCAACTAATGAAAAACTGTTTTTT; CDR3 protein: CASSSLSGATNEKLFF
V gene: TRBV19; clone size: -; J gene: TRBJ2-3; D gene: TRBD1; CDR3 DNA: TGTGCCAGTAGTAAGGACAGGAGTAGCACAGATACGCAGTATTTT; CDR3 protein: CASSKDRSSTDTQYF
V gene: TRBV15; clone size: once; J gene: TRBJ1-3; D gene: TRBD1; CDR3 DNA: TGTGCCACCAGCAGGGACAGGATCGCTGGAAACACCATATATTTT; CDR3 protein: CATSRDRIAGNTIYF
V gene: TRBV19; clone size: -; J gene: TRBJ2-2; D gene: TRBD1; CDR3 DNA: TGTGCCAGTACAGACAGGGGCCGCACCGGGGAGCTGTTTTTT; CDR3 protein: CASTDRGRTGELFF
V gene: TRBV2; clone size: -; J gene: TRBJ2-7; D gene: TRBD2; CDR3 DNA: TGTGCCAGCAGTGAATTGTCTAGCGGGAGGTACGAGCAGTACTTC; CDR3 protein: CASSELSSGRYEQYF
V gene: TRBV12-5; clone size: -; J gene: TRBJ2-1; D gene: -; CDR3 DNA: TGTGCTAGTGGTTTGACAGGGAACAATGAGCAGTTCTTC; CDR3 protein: CASGLTGNNEQFF
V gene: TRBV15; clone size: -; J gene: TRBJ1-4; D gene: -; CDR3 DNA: TGTGCCACCAGCCCCCGGACAGCAACTAATGAAAAACTGTTTTTT; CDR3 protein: CATSPRTATNEKLFF
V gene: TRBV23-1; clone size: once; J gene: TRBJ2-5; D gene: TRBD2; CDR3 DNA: TGCGCCAGCAGTCAATCAGCGGGGAAGCCCCAAGAGACCCAGTACTTC; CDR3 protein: CASSQSAGKPQETQYF
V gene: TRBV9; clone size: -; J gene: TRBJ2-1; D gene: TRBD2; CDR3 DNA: TGTGCCAGCAGCGTGTTCGGCGGGAGCTCCTACAATGAGCAGTTCTTC; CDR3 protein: CASSVFGGSSYNEQFF
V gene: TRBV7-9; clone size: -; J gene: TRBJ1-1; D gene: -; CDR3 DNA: TGTGCCAGCAGCCCGAACCAGGGGACTGAAGCTTTCTTT; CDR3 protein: CASSPNQGTEAFF
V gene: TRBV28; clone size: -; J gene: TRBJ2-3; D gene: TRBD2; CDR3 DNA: TGTGCCAGCAGCCCACCCTCTGGGGCGGGAGAGGCAGATACGCAGTATTTT; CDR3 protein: CASSPPSGAGEADTQYF
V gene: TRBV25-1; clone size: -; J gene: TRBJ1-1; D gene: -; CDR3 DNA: TGTGCCAGCAGTGTTGCCGCGGAAGCTTTCTTT; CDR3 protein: CASSVAAEAFF
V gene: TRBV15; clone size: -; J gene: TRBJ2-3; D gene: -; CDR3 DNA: TGTGCCACCAGCAGGGCTGGACTGCTTAATCTGGATACGCAGTATTTT; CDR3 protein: CATSRAGLLNLDTQYF
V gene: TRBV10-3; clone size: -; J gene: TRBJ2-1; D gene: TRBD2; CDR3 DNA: TGTGCCTCAAACGGGGGGACTAGCGGTAGCTCCTACAATGAGCAGTTCTTC; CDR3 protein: CASNGGTSGSSYNEQFF
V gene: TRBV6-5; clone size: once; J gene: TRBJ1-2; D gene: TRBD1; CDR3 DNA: TGTGCCAGCAGGAACAGGGGGGGTGGCTACACCTTC; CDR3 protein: CASRNRGGGYTF
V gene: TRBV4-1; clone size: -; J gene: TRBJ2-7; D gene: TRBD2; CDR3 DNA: TGCGCCAGCAGCCCGACCCCGGGACTAGGAGGGCCAGGGCGCCACGAGCAGTACTTC; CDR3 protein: CASSPTPGLGGPGRHEQYF
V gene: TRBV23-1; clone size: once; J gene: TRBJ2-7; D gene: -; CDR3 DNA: TGCGCCAGCAGTCAAACCCACAGGGCCCCCTACGAGCAGTACTTC; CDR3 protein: CASSQTHRAPYEQYF
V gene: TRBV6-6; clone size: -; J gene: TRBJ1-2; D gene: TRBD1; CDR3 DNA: TGTGCCAGCAGCGGGACAGGGACATCCGACTATGGCTACACCTTC; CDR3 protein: CASSGTGTSDYGYTF
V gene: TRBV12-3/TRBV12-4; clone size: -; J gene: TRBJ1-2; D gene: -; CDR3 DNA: TGTGCCAGCAGTTTGGGTGTGGAGGCTGGCTACACCTTC; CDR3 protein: CASSLGVEAGYTF
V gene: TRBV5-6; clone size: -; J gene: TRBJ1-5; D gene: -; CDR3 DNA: TGTGCCAGCAGCTTGACAGGTAATCAGCCCCAGCATTTT; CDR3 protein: CASSLTGNQPQHF
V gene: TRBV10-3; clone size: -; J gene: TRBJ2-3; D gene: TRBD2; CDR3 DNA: TGTGCCATCAGTGGAGTTCCTAGCGGGGGGCCTACAACCCCCACAGATACGCAGTATTTT; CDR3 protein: CAISGVPSGGPTTPTDTQYF
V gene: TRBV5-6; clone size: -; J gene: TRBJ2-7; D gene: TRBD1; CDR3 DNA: TGTGCCAGCAGCTTGGGCAGGGGGTATAACGAGCAGTACTTC; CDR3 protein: CASSLGRGYNEQYF
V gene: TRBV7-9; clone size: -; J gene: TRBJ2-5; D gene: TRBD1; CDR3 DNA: TGTGCCAGCAGCTTTGGACAGGGGTCGCGAGAGACCCAGTACTTC; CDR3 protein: CASSFGQGSRETQYF
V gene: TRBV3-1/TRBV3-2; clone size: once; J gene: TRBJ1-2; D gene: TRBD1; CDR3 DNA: TGTGCCAGCAGCCAAGGGATAGGGGGCCTCAATGGCTACACCTTC; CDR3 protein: CASSQGIGGLNGYTF
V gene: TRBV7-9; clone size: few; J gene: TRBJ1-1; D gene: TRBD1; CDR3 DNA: TGTGCCAGCAGCCCGGGCCTGGGACAGAGAAACACTGAAGCTTTCTTT; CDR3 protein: CASSPGLGQRNTEAFF
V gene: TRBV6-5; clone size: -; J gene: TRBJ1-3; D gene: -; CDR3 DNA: TGTGCCAGCAGCATACAGAGCTCTGGAAACACCATATATTTT; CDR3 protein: CASSIQSSGNTIYF
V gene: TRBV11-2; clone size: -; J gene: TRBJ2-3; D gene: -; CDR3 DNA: TGTGCCAGCAGCTCCTCAACTAGCACAGATACGCAGTATTTT; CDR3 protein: CASSSSTSTDTQYF
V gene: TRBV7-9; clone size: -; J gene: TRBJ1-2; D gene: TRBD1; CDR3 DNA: TGTGCCAGCAGCTTGGCCGGGACAGGTGAGAACTATGGCTACACCTTC; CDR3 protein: CASSLAGTGENYGYTF
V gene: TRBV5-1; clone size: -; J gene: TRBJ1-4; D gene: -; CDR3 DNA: TGCGCCAGCAGCCCTGGACAGCCAAATGAAAAACTGTTTTTT; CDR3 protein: CASSPGQPNEKLFF
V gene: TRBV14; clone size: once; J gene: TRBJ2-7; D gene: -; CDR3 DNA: TGTGCCAGCAGCCATACTTTGTGGGAGCAGTACTTC; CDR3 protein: CASSHTLWEQYF
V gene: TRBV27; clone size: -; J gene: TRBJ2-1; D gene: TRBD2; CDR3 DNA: TGTGCCAGCAGGGGGACTAGCGGGGTTGGTGAGCAGTTCTTC; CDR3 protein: CASRGTSGVGEQFF
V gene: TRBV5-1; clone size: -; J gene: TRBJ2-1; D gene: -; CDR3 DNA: TGCGCCAGCAGCCTGATGGGGGGATCCTACAATGAGCAGTTCTTC; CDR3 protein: CASSLMGGSYNEQFF
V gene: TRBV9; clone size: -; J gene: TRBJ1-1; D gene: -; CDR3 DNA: TGTGCCAGCAGCGTAGAACTAGGCGCTGAAGCTTTCTTT; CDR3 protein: CASSVELGAEAFF
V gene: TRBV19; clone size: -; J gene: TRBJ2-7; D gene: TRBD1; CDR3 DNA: TGTGCCAGTAACGCTCCGGGACAGAGCATCTACGAGCAGTACTTC; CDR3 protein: CASNAPGQSIYEQYF
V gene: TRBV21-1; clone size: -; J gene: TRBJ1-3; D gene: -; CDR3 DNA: TGTGCCAGCAGCGCCGAGACATGTATTCCCTTAAGCTCTGGAAACACCATATATTTT; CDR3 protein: CASSAETCIPLSSGNTIYF
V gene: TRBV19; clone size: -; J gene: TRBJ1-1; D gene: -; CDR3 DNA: TGTGCCAGTAGTATAGTTCAATCAGTTCGGGGGAACACTGAAGCTTTCTTT; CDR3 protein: CASSIVQSVRGNTEAFF
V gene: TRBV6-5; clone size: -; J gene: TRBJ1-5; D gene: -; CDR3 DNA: TGTGCCAGCAGCCAGGTGGCAGGGCGAGTACAGCCCCAGCATTTT; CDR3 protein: CASSQVAGRVQPQHF
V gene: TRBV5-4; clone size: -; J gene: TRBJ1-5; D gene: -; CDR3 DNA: TGTGCCAGCAGTTATAAGGGAGGCAATCAGCCCCAGCATTTT; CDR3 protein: CASSYKGGNQPQHF